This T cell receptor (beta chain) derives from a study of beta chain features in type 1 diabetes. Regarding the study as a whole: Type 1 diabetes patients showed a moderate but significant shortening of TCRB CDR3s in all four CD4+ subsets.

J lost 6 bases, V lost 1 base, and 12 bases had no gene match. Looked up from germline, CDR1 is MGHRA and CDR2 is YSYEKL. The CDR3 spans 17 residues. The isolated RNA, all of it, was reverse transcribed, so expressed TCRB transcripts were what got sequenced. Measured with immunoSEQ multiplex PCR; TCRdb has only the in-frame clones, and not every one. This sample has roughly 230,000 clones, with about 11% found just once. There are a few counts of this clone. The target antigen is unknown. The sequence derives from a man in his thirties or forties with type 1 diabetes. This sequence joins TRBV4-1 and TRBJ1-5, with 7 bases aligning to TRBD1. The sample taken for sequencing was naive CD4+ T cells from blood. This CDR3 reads CASSQAITRGAGQPQHF. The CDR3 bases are TGCGCCAGCAGCCAAGCCATTACCAGGGGGGCCGGTCAGCCCCAGCATTTT.